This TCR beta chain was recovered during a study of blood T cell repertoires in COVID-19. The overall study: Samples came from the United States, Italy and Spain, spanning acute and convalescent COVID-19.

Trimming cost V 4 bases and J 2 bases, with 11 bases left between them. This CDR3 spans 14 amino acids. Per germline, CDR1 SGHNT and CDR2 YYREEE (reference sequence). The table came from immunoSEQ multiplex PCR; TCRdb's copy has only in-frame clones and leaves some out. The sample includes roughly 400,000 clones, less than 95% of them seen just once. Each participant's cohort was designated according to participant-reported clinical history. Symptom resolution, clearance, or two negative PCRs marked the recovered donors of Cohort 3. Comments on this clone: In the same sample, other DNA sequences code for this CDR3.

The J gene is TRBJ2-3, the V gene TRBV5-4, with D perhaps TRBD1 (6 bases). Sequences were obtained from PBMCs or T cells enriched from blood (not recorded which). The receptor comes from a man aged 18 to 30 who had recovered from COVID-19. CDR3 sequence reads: CASSPGQLTDTQYF. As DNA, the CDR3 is TGTGCCAGCAGCCCAGGACAGCTCACAGATACGCAGTATTTT. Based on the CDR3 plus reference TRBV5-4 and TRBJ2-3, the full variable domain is ETGVTQSPTHLIKTRGQQVTLRCSSQSGHNTVSWYQQALGQGPQFIFQYYREEENGRGNFPPRFSGLQFPNYSSELNVNALELDDSALYLCASSPGQLTDTQYFGPGTRLTVL.